This entry lists 8 T cell receptor beta chains sequenced from one sample in a study of blood T cells in healthy people across ages. A second PCR, run for roughly 7 to 12 cycles, used a sample-barcoded 5' primer plus a J-beta primer mix. TCRdb re-called the 5' RACE reads with MiXCR, one entry per CDR3 protein. The sample has over 600,000 distinct CDR3 sequences, about half seen once. The sequenced material came from blood. These receptors were obtained from a man aged 80 or over in good health.

In the case of this clonotype: At one of its ends the junction is not consistent with the germline gene, which may arise from a read error. The J gene is TRBJ1-4, the V gene TRBV7-2; D gene unclear. The CDR3 contains 16 residues. Germline values: CDR1 SGHTA, CDR2 FQGNSA. DNA for the CDR3: TGTGCCAGCAGCTTATCCTACACAACAACTAAGGAAAAACTGTTTTTT. It is translated as CASSLSYTTTKEKLFF.

The rearrangement joins TRBV3-1 to TRBJ1-2; D unresolved. Deletions cut 0 bases from V and 4 bases from J, with 6 bases between. Germline lookup yields CDR1 LGHDT and CDR2 YNNKEL (reference sequence). The CDR3 extends over 13 amino acids. CDR3 bases: TGTGCCAGCAGCCAAGATCAGCTCTATGGCTACACCTTC. It yields the protein CASSQDQLYGYTF.

As for this clonotype: A junction end diverges from the germline sequence, so it may reflect a read error. The chain is built from TRBV11-2 and TRBJ2-5; D ambiguous. CDR1 and CDR2 (germline): SGHAT, FQNNGV. CDR3 size: 12 residues. In DNA, the CDR3 is TGTACCAGCAGCTTAGGTTCAGAGACCCAGTACTTC. Translation gives CTSSLGSETQYF.

A remark on this clonotype: The CDR3 ends on some other residue instead of the conserved phenylalanine or tryptophan, so this is likely a read error. This chain links TRBV7-2 with TRBJ2-1; TRBD2 aligns across 9 bases. Germline lookup yields CDR1 SGHTA and CDR2 FQGNSA. V gave up 1 base and J gave up 5 bases; unmatched junction bases: 6. CDR3 length: 16 amino acids. For the CDR3, the DNA is TGTGCCAGCAGCTTAGAAAGGCGGGAGGGGAACAATGAGCAGTTCTCC. Translating gives CASSLERREGNNEQFS.

This clonotype was found a few times. CDR3 DNA sequence: TGTGCCAGCACCGCAGCGGTGAGCGGGATTAACAATGAGCAGTTCTTC. Its translation: CASTAAVSGINNEQFF. The rearrangement links TRBV6-2 or TRBV6-3 to TRBJ2-1, with 7 bases lining up with TRBD2. J was trimmed by 5 bases and V by 7 bases; bases with no gene match: 14. There are 16 residues in the CDR3. The germline CDR1 and CDR2 sequences are MNHEY and SVGEGT.

This clonotype was seen a single time. V usage is TRBV28 and J usage is TRBJ2-3; D possibly corresponds to TRBD1 (6 bases). V gave up 5 bases and J gave up 0 bases, with 15 bases separating them. The CDR3 runs 16 residues. Per the germline V gene, CDR1 is MDHEN and CDR2 is SYDVKM. DNA for the CDR3: TGTGCCAGCAGTCCCCTTGGACAGACTAGCACAGATACGCAGTATTTT. It yields the protein CASSPLGQTSTDTQYF.

The J gene is TRBJ2-1, the V gene TRBV29-1; D call uncertain. Germline V gene sequence: CDR1 SQVTM, CDR2 ANQGSEA. The germline V and J ends were trimmed by 3 bases and 8 bases, with 11 bases remaining between them. This CDR3 is built from 12 residues. The CDR3 DNA follows: TGCAGCGTTGAGGACGCTGGGGATGAGCAGTTCTTC. The encoded protein is CSVEDAGDEQFF.

Only a few counts were recorded for this clonotype. The V gene is TRBV4-2, the J gene TRBJ1-5; 7 bases fit TRBD1. The V and J ends lost 1 base and 5 bases, in that order; junction bases with no gene match: 2. CDR3 length equals 14 residues. The V gene's germline CDR1 is LGHNA and CDR2 YNFKEQ. The CDR3: CASSQATGYQPQHF. CDR3 coding DNA: TGTGCCAGCAGCCAAGCGACAGGGTATCAGCCCCAGCATTTT.